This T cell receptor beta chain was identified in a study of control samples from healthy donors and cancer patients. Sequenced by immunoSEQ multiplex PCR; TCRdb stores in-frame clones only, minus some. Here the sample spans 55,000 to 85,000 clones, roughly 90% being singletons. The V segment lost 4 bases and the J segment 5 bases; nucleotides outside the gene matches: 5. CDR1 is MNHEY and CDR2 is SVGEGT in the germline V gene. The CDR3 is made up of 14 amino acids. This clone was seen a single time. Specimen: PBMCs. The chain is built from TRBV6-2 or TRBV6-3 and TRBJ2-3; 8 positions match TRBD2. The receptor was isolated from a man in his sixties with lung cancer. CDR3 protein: CASSSGLVRDTQYF. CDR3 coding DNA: TGTGCCAGCAGTTCGGGACTAGTCAGAGATACGCAGTATTTT.